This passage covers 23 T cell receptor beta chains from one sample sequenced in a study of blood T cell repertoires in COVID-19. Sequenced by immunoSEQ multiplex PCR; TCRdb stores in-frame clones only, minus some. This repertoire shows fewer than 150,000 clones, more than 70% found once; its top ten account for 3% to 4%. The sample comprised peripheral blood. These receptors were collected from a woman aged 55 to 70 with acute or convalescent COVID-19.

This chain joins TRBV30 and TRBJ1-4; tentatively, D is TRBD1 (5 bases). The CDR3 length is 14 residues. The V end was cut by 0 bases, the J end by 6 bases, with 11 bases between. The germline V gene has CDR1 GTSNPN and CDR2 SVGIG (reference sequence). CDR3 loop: CAWSVGHRDEKLFF. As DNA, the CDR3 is TGTGCCTGGAGTGTAGGACACCGAGATGAAAAACTGTTTTTT. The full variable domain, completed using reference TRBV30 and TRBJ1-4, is SQTIHQWPATLVQPVGSPLSLECTVEGTSNPNLYWYRQAAGRGLQLLFYSVGIGQISSEVPQNLSASRPQDRQFILSSKKLLLSDSGFYLCAWSVGHRDEKLFFGSGTQLSVL.

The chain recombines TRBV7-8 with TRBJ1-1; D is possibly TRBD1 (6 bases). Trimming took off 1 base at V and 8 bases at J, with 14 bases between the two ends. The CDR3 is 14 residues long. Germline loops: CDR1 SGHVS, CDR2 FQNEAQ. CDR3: CASSLDPGHPEAFF. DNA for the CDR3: TGTGCCAGCAGCTTAGACCCGGGACATCCGGAAGCTTTCTTT.

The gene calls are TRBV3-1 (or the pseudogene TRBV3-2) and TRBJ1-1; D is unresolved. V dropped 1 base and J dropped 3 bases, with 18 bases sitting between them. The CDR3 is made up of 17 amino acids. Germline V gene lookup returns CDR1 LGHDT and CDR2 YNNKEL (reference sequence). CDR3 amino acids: CASSQVYKGGVHTEAFF. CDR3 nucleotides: TGTGCCAGCAGCCAAGTTTATAAGGGCGGGGTCCACACTGAAGCTTTCTTT.

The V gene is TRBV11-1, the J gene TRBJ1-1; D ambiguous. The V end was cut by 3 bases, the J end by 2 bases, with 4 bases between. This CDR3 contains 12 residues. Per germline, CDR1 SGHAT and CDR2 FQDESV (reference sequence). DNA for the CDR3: TGTGCCAGCAGCTTGCTAAACACTGAAGCTTTCTTT. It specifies CASSLLNTEAFF.

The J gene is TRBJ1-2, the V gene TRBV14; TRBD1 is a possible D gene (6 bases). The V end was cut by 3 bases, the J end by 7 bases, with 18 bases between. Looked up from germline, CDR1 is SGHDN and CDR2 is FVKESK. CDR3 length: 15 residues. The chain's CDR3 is CASSQHITGSRGYTF. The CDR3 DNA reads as TGTGCCAGCAGCCAGCACATAACAGGGTCCCGTGGCTACACCTTC.

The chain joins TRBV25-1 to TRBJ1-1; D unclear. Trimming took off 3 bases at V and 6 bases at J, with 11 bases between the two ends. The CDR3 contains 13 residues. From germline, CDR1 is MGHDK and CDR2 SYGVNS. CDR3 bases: TGTGCCAGCAGTGATCCGGTTATCGCTGAAGCTTTCTTT. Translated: CASSDPVIAEAFF.

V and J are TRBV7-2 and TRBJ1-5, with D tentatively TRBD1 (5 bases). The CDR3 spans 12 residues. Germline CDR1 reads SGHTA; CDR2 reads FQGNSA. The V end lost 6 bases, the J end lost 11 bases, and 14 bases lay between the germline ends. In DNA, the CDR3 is TGTGCCAGCAGTCCCGGCGGGGGAACCCAGCATTTT. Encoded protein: CASSPGGGTQHF.

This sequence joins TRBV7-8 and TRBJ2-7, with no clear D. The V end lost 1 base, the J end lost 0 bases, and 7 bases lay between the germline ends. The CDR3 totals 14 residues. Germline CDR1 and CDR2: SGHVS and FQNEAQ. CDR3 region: CASSLVTYSYEQYF. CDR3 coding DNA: TGTGCCAGCAGCTTAGTCACTTACTCCTACGAGCAGTACTTC.

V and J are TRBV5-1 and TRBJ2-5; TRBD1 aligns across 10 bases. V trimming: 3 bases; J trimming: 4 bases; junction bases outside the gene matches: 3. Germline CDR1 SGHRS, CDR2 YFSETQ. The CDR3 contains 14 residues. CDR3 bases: TGCGCCAGCAGCTCGGGACAGGGGAGAGAGACCCAGTACTTC. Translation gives CASSSGQGRETQYF.

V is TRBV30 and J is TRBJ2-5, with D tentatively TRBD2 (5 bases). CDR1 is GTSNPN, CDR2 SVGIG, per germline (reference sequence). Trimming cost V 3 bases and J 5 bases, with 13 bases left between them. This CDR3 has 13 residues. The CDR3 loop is CAWRDWISETQYF. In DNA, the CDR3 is TGTGCCTGGAGGGACTGGATCTCGGAGACCCAGTACTTC.

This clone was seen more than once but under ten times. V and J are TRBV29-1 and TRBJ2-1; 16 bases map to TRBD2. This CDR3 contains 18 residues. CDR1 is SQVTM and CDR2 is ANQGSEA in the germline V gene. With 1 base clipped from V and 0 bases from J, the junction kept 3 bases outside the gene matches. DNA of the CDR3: TGCAGCGTTGAAGTGGGACTAGCGGGGGGGCACTCCTACAATGAGCAGTTCTTC. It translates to CSVEVGLAGGHSYNEQFF.

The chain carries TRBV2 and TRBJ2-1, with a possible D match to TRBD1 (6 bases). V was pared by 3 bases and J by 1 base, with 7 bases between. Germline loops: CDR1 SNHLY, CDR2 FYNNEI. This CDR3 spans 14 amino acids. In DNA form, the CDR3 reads TGTGCCAGCAGTGAGGACAGTTCCTACAATGAGCAGTTCTTC. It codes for CASSEDSSYNEQFF.

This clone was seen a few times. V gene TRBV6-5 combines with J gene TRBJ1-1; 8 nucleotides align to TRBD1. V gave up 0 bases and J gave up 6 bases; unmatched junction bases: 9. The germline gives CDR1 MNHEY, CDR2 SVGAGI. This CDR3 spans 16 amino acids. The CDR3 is CASSYSWTGKGAEAFF. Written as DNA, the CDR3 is TGTGCCAGCAGTTACTCCTGGACAGGGAAGGGCGCTGAAGCTTTCTTT.

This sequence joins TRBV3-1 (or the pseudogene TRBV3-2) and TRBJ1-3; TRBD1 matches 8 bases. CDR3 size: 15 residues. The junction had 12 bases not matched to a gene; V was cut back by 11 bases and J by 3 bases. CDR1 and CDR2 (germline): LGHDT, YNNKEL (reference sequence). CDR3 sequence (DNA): TGTGCCGCAGGCATCCAGGGGGCTAGTGGAAACACCATATATTTT. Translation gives CAAGIQGASGNTIYF.

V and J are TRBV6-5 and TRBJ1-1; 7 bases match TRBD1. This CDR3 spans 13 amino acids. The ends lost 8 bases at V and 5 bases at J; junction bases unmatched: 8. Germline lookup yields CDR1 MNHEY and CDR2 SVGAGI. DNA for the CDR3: TGTGCCAGCCAAATGACAGGGACAACTGAAGCTTTCTTT. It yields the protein CASQMTGTTEAFF.

CDR3 DNA: TGTGCCAGCAGCGAACGGACAGTTCCAACACACAATGAGCAGTTCTTC. This translates into CASSERTVPTHNEQFF. V and J are TRBV7-9 and TRBJ2-1, with D tentatively TRBD1 (6 bases). Trimming stripped 5 bases from V and 5 bases from J, with 19 bases between. Germline assignment: CDR1 SEHNR and CDR2 FQNEAQ (reference sequence). The CDR3 extends over 16 amino acids.

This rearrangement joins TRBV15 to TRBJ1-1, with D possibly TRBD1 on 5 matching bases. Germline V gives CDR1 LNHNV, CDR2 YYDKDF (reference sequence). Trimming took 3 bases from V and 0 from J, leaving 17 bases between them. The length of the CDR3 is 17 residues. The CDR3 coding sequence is TGTGCCACCAGCAGGGGGGTTGGGAGGGTCATGAACACTGAAGCTTTCTTT. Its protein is CATSRGVGRVMNTEAFF.

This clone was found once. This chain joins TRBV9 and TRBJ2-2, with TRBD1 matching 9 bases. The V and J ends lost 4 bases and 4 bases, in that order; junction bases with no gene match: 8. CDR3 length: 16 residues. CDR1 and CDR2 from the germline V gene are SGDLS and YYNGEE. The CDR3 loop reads CASSPWGQGFTGELFF. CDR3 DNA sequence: TGTGCCAGCAGCCCGTGGGGACAGGGTTTCACCGGGGAGCTGTTTTTT.

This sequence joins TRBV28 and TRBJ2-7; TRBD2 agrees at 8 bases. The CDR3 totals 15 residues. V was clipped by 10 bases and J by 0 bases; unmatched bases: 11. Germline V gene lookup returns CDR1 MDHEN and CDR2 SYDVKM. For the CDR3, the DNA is TGTGCCACCTATGGTAGCGGGGAACACTCCTACGAGCAGTACTTC. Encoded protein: CATYGSGEHSYEQYF.

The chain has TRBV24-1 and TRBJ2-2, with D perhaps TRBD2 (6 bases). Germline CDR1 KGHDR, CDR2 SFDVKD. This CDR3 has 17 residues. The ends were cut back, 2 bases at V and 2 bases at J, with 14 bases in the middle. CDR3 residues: CATSDSLGGGNTGELFF. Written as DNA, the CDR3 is TGTGCCACCAGTGATTCCCTGGGGGGAGGTAACACCGGGGAGCTGTTTTTT.

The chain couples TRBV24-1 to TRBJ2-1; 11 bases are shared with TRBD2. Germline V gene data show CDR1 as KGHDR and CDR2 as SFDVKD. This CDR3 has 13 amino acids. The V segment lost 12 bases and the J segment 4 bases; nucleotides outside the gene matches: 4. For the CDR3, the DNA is TGTGCCGCCGGGACTAGCGGTTACAATGAGCAGTTCTTC. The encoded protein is CAAGTSGYNEQFF.

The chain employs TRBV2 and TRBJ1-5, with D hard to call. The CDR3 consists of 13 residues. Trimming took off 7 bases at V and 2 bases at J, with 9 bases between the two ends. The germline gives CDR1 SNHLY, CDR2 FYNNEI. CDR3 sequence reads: CASKVQGNQPQHF. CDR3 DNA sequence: TGTGCCAGCAAGGTCCAGGGCAATCAGCCCCAGCATTTT.

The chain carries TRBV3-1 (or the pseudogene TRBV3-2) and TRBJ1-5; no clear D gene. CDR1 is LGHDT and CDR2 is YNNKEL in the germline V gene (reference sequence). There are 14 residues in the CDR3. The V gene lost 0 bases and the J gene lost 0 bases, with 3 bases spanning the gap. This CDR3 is CASSQDYSNQPQHF. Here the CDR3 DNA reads TGTGCCAGCAGCCAAGATTATAGCAATCAGCCCCAGCATTTT.